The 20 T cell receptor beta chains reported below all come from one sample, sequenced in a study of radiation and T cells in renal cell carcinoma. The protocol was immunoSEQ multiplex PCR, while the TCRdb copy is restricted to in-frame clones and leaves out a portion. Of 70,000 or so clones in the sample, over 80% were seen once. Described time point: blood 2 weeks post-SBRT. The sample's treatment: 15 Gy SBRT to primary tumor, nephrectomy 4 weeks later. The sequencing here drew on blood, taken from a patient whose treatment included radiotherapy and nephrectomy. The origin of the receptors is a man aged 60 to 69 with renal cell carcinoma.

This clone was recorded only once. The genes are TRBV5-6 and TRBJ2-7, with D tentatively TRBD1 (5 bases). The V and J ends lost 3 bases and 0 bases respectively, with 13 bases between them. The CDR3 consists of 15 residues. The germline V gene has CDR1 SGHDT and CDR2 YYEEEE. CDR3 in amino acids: CASSWGWRFSYEQYF. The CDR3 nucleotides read TGTGCCAGCAGCTGGGGCTGGCGGTTCTCCTACGAGCAGTACTTC.

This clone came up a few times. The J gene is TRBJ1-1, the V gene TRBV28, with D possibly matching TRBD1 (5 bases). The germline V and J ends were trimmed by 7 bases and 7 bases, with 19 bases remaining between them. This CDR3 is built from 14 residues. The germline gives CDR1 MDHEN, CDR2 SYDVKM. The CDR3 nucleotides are TGTGCCAGCAATACCTTTGACAGTCCCTATGAAGCTTTCTTT. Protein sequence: CASNTFDSPYEAFF. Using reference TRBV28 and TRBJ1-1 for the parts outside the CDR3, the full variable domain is DVKVTQSSRYLVKRTGEKVFLECVQDMDHENMFWYRQDPGLGLRLIYFSYDVKMKEKGDIPEGYSVSREKKERFSLILESASTNQTSMYLCASNTFDSPYEAFFGQGTRLTVV.

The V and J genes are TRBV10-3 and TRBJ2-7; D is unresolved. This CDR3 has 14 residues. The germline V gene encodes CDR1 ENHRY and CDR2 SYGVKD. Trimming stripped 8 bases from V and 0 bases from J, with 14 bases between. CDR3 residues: CAIGGGWSSYEQYF. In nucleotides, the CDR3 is TGTGCCATCGGCGGTGGGTGGAGCTCCTACGAGCAGTACTTC.

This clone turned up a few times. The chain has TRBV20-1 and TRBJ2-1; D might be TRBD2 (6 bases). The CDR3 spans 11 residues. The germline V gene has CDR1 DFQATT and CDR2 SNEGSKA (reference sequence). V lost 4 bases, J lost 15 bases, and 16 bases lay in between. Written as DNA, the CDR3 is TGCAGTGCTAAGCCGGGACTCCAACTGTTCTTC. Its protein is CSAKPGLQLFF.

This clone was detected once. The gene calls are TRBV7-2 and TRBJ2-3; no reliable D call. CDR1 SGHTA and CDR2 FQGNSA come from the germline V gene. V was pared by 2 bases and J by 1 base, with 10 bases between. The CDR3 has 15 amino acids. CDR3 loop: CASSLLPLGTDTQYF. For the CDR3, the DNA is TGTGCCAGCAGCTTACTCCCCCTAGGCACAGATACGCAGTATTTT.

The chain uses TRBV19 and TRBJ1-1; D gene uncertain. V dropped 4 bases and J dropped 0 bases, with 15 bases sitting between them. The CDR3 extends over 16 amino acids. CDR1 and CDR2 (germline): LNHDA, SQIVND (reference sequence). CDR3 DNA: TGTGCCAGTAGTACCCTGAACCCCGTGATGAACACTGAAGCTTTCTTT. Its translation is CASSTLNPVMNTEAFF.

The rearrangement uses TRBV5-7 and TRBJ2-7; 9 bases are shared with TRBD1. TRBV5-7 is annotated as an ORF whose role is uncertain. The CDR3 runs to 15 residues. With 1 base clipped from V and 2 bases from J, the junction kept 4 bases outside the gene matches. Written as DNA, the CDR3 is TGTGCCAGCAGCTTGCCGGGACAGGGTACCTACGAGCAGTACTTC. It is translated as CASSLPGQGTYEQYF.

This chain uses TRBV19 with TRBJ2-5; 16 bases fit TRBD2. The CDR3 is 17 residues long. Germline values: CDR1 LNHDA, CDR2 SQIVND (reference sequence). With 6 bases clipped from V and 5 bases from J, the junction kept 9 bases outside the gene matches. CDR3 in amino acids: CASRTGLAGGREETQYF. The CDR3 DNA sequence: TGTGCCAGTAGGACGGGACTAGCGGGAGGGAGAGAGGAGACCCAGTACTTC.

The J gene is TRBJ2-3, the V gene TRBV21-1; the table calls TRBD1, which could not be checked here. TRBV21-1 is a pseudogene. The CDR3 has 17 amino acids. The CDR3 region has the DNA TGTGCCAGCAGCAAAGCGGAAGGGCAGGGGGGCCCCCATACGCAGTATTTT. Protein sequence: CASSKAEGQGGPHTQYF.

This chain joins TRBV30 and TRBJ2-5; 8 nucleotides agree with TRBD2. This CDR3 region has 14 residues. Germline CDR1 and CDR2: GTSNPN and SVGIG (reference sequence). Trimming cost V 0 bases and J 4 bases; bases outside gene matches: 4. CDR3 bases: TGTGCCTGGAGTGTTTTTCGGGGGGGAGAGACCCAGTACTTC. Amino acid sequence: CAWSVFRGGETQYF.

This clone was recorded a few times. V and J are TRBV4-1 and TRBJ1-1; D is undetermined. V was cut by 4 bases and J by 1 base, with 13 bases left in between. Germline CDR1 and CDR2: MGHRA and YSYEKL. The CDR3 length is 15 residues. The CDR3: CASSRSILWNTEAFF. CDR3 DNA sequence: TGCGCCAGCAGCCGAAGCATACTTTGGAACACTGAAGCTTTCTTT.

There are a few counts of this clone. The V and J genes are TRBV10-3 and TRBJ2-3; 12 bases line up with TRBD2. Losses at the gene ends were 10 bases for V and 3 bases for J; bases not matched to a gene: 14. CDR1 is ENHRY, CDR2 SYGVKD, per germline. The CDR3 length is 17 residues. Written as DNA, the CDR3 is TGTGCCAGCAAGCGGGGGGGGACTAGCGGGCAGACAGATACGCAGTATTTT. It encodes CASKRGGTSGQTDTQYF.

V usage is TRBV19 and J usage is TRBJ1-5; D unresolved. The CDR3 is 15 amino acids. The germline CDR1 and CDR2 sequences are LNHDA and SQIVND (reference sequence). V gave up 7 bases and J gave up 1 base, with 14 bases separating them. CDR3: CASTLTGMSNQPQHF. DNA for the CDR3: TGTGCCAGTACCCTCACGGGTATGAGCAATCAGCCCCAGCATTTT.

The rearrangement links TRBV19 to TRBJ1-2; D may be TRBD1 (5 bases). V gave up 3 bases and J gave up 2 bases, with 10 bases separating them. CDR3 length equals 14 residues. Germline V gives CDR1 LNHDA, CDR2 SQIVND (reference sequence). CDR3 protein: CASSMQGPNYGYTF. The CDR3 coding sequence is TGTGCCAGTAGTATGCAGGGTCCCAACTATGGCTACACCTTC.

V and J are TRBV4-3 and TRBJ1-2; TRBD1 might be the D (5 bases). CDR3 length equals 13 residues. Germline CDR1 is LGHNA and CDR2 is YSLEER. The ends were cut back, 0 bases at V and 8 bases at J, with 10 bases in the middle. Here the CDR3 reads CASSQEGGVGYTF. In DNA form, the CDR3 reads TGCGCCAGCAGCCAAGAGGGGGGGGTAGGCTACACCTTC.

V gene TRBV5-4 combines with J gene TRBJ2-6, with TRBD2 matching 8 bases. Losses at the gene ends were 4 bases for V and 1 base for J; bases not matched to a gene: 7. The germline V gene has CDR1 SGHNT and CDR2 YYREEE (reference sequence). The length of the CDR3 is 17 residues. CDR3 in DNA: TGTGCCAGCAGCCCCGGGGGGGTAGGATCTGGGGCCAACGTCCTGACTTTC. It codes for CASSPGGVGSGANVLTF. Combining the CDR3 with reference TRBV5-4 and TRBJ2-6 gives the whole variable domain ETGVTQSPTHLIKTRGQQVTLRCSSQSGHNTVSWYQQALGQGPQFIFQYYREEENGRGNFPPRFSGLQFPNYSSELNVNALELDDSALYLCASSPGGVGSGANVLTFGAGSRLTVL.

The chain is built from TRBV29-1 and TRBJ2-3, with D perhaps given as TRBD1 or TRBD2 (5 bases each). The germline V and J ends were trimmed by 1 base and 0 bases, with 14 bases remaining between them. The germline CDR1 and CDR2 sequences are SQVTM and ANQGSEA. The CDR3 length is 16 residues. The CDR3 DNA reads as TGCAGCGTTGAAGTCCCCCGGGGCGGGAGCACAGATACGCAGTATTTT. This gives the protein CSVEVPRGGSTDTQYF.

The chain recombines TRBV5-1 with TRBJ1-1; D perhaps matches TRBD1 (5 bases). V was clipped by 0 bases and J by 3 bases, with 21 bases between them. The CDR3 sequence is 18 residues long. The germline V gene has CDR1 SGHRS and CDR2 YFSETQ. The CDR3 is CASSLETFGVGRDTEAFF. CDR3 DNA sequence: TGCGCCAGCAGCTTGGAGACTTTCGGGGTCGGCAGGGACACTGAAGCTTTCTTT.

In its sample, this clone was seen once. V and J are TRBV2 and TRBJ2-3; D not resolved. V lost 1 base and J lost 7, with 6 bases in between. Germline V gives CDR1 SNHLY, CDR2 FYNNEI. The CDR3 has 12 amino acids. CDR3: CASSEGGNTQYF. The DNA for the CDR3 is TGTGCCAGCAGTGAAGGTGGAAATACGCAGTATTTT. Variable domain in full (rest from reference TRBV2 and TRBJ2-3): EPEVTQTPSHQVTQMGQEVILRCVPISNHLYFYWYRQILGQKVEFLVSFYNNEISEKSEIFDDQFSVERPDGSNFTLKIRSTKLEDSAMYFCASSEGGNTQYFGPGTRLTVL.

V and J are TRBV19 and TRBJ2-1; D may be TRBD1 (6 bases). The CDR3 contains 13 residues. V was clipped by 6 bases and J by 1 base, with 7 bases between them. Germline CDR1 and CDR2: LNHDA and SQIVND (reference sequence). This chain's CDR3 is CASRDRSYNEQFF. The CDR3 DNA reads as TGTGCCAGTAGGGACAGATCCTACAATGAGCAGTTCTTC.